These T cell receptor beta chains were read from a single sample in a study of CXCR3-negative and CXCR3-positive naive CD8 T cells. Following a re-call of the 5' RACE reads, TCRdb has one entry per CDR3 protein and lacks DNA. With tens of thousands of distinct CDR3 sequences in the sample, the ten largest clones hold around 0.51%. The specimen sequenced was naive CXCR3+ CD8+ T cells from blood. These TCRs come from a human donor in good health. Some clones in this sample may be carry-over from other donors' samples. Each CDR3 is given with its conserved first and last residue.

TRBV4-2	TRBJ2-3	CASSQAEGSTDTQYF
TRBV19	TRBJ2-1	CASSIGGLNEQFF
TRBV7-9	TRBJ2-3	CASRASDDTKYF
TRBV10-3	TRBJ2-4	CAISESQGRAKNIQYF
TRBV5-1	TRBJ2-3	CASSWKDTQYF
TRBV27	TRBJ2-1	CASSSLAGGQNEQFF
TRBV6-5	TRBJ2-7	CASSYSIATAHEQYF
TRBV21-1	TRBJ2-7	CASRETSQSSYEQYF
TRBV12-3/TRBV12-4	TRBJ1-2	CASSLLLGHGYTF
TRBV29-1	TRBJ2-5	CSVEDGQETQYF